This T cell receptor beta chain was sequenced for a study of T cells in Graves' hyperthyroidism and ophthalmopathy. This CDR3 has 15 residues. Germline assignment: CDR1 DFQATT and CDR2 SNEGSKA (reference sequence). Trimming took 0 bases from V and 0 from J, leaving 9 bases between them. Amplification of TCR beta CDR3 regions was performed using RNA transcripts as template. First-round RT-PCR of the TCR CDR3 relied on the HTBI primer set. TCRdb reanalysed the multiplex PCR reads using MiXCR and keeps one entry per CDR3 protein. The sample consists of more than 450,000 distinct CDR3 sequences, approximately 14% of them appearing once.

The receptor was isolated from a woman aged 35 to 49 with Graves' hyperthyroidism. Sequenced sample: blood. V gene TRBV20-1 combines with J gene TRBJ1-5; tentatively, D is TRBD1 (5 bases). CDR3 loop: CSARDIQGSNQPQHF. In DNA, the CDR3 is TGCAGTGCTAGAGATATCCAGGGTAGCAATCAGCCCCAGCATTTT.